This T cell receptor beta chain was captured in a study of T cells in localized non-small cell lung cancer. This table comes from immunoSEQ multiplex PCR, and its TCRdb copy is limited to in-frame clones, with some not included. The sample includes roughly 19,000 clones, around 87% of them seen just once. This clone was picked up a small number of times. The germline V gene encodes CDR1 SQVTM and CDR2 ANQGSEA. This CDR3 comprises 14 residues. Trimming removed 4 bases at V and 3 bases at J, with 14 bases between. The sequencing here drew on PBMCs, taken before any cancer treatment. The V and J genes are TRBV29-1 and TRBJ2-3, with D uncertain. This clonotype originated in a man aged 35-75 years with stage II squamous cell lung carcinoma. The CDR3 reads CSVGGRLLTDTQYF. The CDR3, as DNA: TGCAGCGTTGGTGGCAGATTGTTAACAGATACGCAGTATTTT.